This is a list of T cell receptor beta chains from one sample in a study of response to subunit inactivated influenza vaccine. Using its own MiXCR run on the RT-PCR reads, TCRdb lists one record per CDR3 protein. This table has 650,000 to 800,000 distinct CDR3 sequences, roughly 14% appearing once. The source material was PBMCs from blood, sampled 14 to 15 days before vaccination. All receptors come from a middle-aged man who received an inactivated influenza vaccine. The CDR3 runs from the conserved cysteine through the conserved F or W. D genes are given only for firm matches. A clone size is listed for some rows: how often the clone was seen (once, few, many), or a class if it is expanded.

clone_size d_call j_call v_call cdr3_nt cdr3_aa
- TRBD1 TRBJ1-6 TRBV6-5 TGTGCCAGCAGTTACTCGGGACAGGGTAGTTCACCCCTCCACTTT CASSYSGQGSSPLHF
few - TRBJ2-4 TRBV4-2 TGTGCCAGCAGCCACGTCGAGGTTGGCAACATTCAGTACTTC CASSHVEVGNIQYF
- TRBD1 TRBJ2-5 TRBV7-2 TGTGCCAGCAGCTTCTCCGACAGGGGGGAGACCCAGTACTTC CASSFSDRGETQYF
few - TRBJ2-7 TRBV15 TGTGCCACCAGCAGACACGAAAGGGGCGAGCAGTACTTC CATSRHERGEQYF
few - TRBJ2-6 TRBV18 TGTGCCAGCTCACCGGGCAGGGGGGCCAACGTCCTGACTTTC CASSPGRGANVLTF
many TRBD1 TRBJ1-2 TRBV28 TGTGCCATCGTTTCGGGACAGGGTTACTATGGCTACACCTTC CAIVSGQGYYGYTF
few - TRBJ2-2 TRBV12-3/TRBV12-4 TGTGCCAGCAGTTTTTTAGGGGCCGGGGAGCTGTTTTTT CASSFLGAGELFF
few - TRBJ2-7 TRBV21-1 TGTGCCAGCAGCAGGTGGGGGAGACAGGATACAAACGAGCAGTACTTC CASSRWGRQDTNEQYF
many - TRBJ1-4 TRBV5-6 TGTGCCAGCAGCTGGCGGGAGGTCGGCGGTGAAAAACTGTTTTTT CASSWREVGGEKLFF
- - TRBJ2-4 TRBV2 TGTGCCAGCAGCCCCTCCGGGGGTTACATTCAGTACTTC CASSPSGGYIQYF
- TRBD2 TRBJ2-7 TRBV20-1 TGCAGTGCTAGAGCGGATAGCGGGAGCTACGAGCAGTACTTC CSARADSGSYEQYF
- - TRBJ2-3 TRBV11-2 TGTGCCAGCAGCCGCAGTCAGCACACAGATACGCAGTATTTT CASSRSQHTDTQYF
many - TRBJ2-7 TRBV20-1 TGCAGTGCTAGAAGAACAGAGTACGAGCAGTACTTC CSARRTEYEQYF